This T cell receptor (beta chain) was captured by sequencing in a study of control samples from healthy donors and cancer patients (dated by TCRdb to 2018 to 2020). Library preparation used the immunoSEQ multiplex PCR assay. The clones in this table, taken by TCRdb from immuneACCESS, are in-frame only. Not every clone is retained; where verified, under half of the shortfall comes from an unresolved V gene, and the cause of the rest is unknown. The sample data list about 140,000 clones, and around 90% of these were observed just once. The ten most abundant clones make up about 7.6% of the sample. To note about this clone: Its antigen is currently not known. Qualities for individual bases were not recorded, and no much larger clone is one base off.

The source material was blood. The receptor's source is a man younger than 35 in good health.

The nucleotides are TGCGCCAGCAGCAATCCTCTGACAGGGGGATATGGCTACACCTTC. It encodes CASSNPLTGGYGYTF. The receptor chain draws on TRBV5-1 and TRBJ1-2, with 9 bases matching TRBD1. CDR1 and CDR2 were assigned from the germline V gene as SGHRS and YFSETQ. CDR3 length: 15 amino acids, cysteine to phenylalanine. Of all the DNA, just the CDR3 is kept, 45 bases in frame from base 1. After removal of 4 bases from V and 5 bases from J, the junction retains 9 bases not matched to a gene. Full variable domain (CDR3 extended with the reference TRBV5-1 and TRBJ1-2 proteins): KAGVTQTPRYLIKTRGQQVTLSCSPISGHRSVSWYQQTPGQGLQFLFEYFSETQRNKGNFPGRFSGRQFSNSRSEMNVSTLELGDSALYLCASSNPLTGGYGYTFGSGTRLTVV.